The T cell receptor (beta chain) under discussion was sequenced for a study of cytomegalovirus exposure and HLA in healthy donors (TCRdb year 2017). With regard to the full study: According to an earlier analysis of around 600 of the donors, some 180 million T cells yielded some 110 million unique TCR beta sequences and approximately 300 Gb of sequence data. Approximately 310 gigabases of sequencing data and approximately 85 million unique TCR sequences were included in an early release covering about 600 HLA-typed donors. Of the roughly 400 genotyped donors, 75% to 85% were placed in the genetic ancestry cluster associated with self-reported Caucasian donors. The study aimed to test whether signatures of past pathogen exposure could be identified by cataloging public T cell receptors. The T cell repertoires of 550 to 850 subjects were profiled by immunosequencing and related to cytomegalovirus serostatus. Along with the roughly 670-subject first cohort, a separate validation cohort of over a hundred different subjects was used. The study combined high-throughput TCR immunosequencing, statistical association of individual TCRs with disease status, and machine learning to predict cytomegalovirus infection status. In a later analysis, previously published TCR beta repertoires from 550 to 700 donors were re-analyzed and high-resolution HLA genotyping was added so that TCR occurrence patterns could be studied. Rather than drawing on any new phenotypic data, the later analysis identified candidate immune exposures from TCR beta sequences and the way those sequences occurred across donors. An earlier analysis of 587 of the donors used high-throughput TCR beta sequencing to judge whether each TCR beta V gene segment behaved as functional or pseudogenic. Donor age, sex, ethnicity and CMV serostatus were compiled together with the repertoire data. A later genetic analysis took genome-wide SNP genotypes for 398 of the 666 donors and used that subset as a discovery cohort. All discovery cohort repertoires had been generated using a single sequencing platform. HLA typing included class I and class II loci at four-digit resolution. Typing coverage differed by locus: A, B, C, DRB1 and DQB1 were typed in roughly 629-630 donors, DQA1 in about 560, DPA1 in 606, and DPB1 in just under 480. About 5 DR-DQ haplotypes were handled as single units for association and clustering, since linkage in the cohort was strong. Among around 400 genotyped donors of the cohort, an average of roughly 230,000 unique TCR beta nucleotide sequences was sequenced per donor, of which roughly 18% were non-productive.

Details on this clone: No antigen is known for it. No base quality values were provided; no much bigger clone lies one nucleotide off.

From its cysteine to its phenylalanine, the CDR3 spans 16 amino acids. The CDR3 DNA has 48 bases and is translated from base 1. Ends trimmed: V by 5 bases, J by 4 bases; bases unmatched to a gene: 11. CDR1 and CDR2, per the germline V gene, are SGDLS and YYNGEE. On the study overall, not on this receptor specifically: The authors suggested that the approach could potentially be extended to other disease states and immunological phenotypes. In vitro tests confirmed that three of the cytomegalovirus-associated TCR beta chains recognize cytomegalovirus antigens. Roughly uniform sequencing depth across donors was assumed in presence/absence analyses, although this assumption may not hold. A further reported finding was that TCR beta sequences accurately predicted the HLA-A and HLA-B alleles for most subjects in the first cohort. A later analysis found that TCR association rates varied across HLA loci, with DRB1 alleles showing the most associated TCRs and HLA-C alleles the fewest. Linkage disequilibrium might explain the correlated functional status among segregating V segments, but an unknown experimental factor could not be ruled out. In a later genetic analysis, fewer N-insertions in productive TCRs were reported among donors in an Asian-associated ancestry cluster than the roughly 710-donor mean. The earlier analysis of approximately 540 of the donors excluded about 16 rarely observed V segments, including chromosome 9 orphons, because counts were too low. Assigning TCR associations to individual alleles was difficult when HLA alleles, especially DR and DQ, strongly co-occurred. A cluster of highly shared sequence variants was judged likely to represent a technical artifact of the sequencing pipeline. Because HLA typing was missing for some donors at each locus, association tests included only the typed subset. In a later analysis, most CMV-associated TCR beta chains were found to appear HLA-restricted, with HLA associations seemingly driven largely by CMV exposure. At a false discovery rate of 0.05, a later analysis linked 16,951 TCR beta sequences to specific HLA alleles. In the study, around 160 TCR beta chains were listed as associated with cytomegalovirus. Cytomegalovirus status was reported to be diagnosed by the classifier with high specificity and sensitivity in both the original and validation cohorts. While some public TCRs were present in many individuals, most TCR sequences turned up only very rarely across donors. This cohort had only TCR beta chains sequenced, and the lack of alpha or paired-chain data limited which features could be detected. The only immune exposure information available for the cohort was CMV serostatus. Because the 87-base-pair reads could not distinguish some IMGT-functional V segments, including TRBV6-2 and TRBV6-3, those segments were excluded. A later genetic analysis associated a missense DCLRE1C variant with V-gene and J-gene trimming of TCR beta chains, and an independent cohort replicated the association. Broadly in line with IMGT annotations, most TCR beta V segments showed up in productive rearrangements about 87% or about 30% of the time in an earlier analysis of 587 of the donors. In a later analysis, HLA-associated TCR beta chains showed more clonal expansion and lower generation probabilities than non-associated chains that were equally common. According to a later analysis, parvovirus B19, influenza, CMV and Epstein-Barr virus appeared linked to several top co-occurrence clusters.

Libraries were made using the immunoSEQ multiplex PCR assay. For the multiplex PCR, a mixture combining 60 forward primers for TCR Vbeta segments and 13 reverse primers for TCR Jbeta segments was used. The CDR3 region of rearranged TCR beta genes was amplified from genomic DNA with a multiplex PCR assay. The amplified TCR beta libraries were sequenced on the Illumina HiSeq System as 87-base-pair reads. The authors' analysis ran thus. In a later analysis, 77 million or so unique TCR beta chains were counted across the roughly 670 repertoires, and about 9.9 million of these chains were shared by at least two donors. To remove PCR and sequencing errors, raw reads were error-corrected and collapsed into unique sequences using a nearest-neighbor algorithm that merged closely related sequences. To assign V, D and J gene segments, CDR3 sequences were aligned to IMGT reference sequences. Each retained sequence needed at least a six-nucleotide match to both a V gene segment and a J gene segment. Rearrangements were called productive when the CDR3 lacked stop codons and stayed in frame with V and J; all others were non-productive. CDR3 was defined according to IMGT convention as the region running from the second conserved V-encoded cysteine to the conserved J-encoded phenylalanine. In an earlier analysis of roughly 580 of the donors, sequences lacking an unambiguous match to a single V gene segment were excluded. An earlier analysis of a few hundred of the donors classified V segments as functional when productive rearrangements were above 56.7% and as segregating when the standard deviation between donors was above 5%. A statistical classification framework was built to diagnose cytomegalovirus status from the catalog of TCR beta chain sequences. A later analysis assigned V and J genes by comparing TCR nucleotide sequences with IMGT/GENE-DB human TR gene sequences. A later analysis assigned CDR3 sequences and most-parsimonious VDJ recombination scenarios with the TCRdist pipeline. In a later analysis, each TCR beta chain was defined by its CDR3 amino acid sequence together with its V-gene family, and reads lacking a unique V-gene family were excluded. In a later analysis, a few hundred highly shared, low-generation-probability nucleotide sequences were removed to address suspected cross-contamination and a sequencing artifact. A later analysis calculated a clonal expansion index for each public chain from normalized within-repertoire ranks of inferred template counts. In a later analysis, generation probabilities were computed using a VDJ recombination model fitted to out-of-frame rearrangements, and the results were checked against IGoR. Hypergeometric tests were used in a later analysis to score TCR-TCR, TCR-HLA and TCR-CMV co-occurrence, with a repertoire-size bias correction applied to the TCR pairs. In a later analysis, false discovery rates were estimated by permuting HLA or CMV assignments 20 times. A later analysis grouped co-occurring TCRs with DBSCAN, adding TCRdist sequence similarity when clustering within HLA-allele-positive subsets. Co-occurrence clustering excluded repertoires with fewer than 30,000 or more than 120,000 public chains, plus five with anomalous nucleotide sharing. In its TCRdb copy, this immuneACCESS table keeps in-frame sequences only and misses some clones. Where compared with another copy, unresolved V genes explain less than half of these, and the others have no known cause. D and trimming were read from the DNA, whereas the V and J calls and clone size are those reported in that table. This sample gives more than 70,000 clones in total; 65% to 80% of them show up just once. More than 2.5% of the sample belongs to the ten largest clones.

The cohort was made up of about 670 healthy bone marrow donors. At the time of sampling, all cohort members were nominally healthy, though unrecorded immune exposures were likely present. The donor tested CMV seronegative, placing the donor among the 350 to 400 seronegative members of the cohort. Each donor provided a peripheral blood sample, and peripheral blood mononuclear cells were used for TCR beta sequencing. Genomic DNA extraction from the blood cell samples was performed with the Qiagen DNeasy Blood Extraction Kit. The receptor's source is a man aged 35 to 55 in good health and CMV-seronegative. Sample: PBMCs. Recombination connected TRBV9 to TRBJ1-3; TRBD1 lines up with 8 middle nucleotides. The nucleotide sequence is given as TGTGCCAGCAGTGGGGGCGGACAGGGTGCCGGAAACACCATATATTTT. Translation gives CASSGGGQGAGNTIYF.